The 21 T cell receptor beta chains below were found in one sample sequenced in a study of radiotherapy plus CTLA-4 blockade in lung cancer. The table came from immunoSEQ multiplex PCR; TCRdb's copy has only in-frame clones and leaves some out. The sample holds some 51,000 clones, around 79% seen once. This sample comprised peripheral blood, obtained from a patient treated with radiotherapy plus ipilimumab. These receptors were obtained from a human donor with non-small cell lung cancer who had a complete response to radiotherapy plus ipilimumab.

In this sample, this clone turned up a few times. The genes are TRBV2 and TRBJ2-7, with D maybe TRBD2 (5 bases). The CDR3 loop spans 12 amino acids. CDR1 is SNHLY and CDR2 is FYNNEI in the germline V gene. Trimming left V 6 bases short and J 3 bases short, with 9 bases between. In DNA form, the CDR3 reads TGTGCCAGCAGCTCCGGGAACTACGAGCAGTACTTC. Protein product: CASSSGNYEQYF.

This chain connects TRBV19 to TRBJ1-4; 7 nucleotides match TRBD1. The ends lost 5 bases at V and 6 bases at J; junction bases unmatched: 9. Germline V CDR1 and CDR2: LNHDA, SQIVND (reference sequence). The CDR3 contains 15 residues. The CDR3 sequence: CASSPHRGGDEKLFF. The DNA of the CDR3 is TGTGCCAGTAGTCCACACAGGGGTGGGGATGAAAAACTGTTTTTT. Full variable domain (outside the CDR3, taken from reference TRBV19 and TRBJ1-4): DGGITQSPKYLFRKEGQNVTLSCEQNLNHDAMYWYRQDPGQGLRLIYYSQIVNDFQKGDIAEGYSVSREKKESFPLTVTSAQKNPTAFYLCASSPHRGGDEKLFFGSGTQLSVL.

The rearrangement uses TRBV5-4 and TRBJ1-1; TRBD1 aligns across 7 bases. Germline lookup yields CDR1 SGHNT and CDR2 YYREEE (reference sequence). The CDR3 length is 16 residues. The V gene end was trimmed by 4 bases and the J gene end by 4 bases; junction bases not matched to a gene: 13. The CDR3 loop reads CASSPTAPDRSTEAFF. In DNA form, the CDR3 reads TGTGCCAGCAGCCCGACGGCCCCGGACAGGAGCACTGAAGCTTTCTTT.

In nucleotides, the CDR3 is TGTGCCAGCAGTGGGCAGGGGGCGAGGGTTCGAAGGGCGGCCCAGCATTTT. It codes for CASSGQGARVRRAAQHF. The V gene is TRBV6-1, the J gene TRBJ1-5, with 8 positions matching TRBD1. The CDR3 is 17 residues long. Germline trimming cut 4 bases from V and 11 bases from J; bases unmatched to any gene: 19. Per germline, CDR1 MNHNS and CDR2 SASEGT.

The chain couples TRBV27 to TRBJ2-7; 8 nucleotides match TRBD2. Germline values: CDR1 MNHEY, CDR2 SMNVEV (reference sequence). The CDR3 is 16 residues long. The J segment lost 6 bases and the V segment lost 7 bases, leaving 17 bases of the junction unmatched. CDR3 nucleotide sequence: TGTGCCAGCATCCCCGGAGAGGGACGGGGGGGTCGCGAGCAGTACTTC. Translation: CASIPGEGRGGREQYF.

This clone was seen a few times. The genes are TRBV19 and TRBJ1-3, with D possibly being TRBD1 (5 bases). Germline V gene data show CDR1 as LNHDA and CDR2 as SQIVND (reference sequence). V was clipped by 6 bases and J by 0 bases, with 12 bases between them. The CDR3 is 15 amino acids. The CDR3, as DNA: TGTGCCAGTAGCCTGGGGGGGAGCTCTGGAAACACCATATATTTT. As protein: CASSLGGSSGNTIYF.

Points on this clone: At one boundary the junction diverges from the germline segment, which might be a read error. At the DNA level, this CDR3 is encoded by other sequences in the same sample as well. The genes are TRBV7-2 and TRBJ1-2; D uncertain. Germline V gene lookup returns CDR1 SGHTA and CDR2 FQGNSA. The CDR3 runs 14 residues. The CDR3 sequence is CASSLYYEGYGYTF. The CDR3 nucleotides are TGCGCCAGCAGCTTATATTACGAGGGCTATGGCTACACCTTC.

The chain carries TRBV19 and TRBJ2-5; TRBD1 matches at 9 bases. V lost 4 bases and J lost 2; bases outside the gene matches: 11. The CDR3 contains 17 residues. Germline CDR1 LNHDA, CDR2 SQIVND (reference sequence). For the CDR3, the DNA is TGTGCCAGTAGTACAGCACAGGGGGCGCGTGGGCAAGAGACCCAGTACTTC. Protein: CASSTAQGARGQETQYF.

V gene TRBV7-9 combines with J gene TRBJ1-2; D might be TRBD1 (5 bases). Germline V gene sequence: CDR1 SEHNR, CDR2 FQNEAQ (reference sequence). V lost 4 bases, J lost 7 bases, and 13 bases lay in between. CDR3 size: 13 residues. The CDR3 loop is CASSWGDFSGYTF. The CDR3 DNA follows: TGTGCCAGCAGCTGGGGGGACTTCTCTGGCTACACCTTC.

This clone was seen a handful of times. The genes are TRBV7-2 and TRBJ1-2; the D gene is possibly TRBD1 (5 bases). Deletions cut 2 bases from V and 5 bases from J, with 12 bases between. The CDR3 totals 14 residues. Germline CDR1 reads SGHTA; CDR2 reads FQGNSA. The CDR3 loop reads CASSLIGAGYGYTF. The CDR3 DNA follows: TGTGCCAGCAGCTTAATTGGGGCAGGGTATGGCTACACCTTC.

This clone was observed a few times. The chain is built from TRBV9 and TRBJ2-1; TRBD2 matches at 9 bases. CDR3 length: 14 amino acids. Germline V gene data show CDR1 as SGDLS and CDR2 as YYNGEE. V was pared by 5 bases and J by 12 bases, with 12 bases of the junction left unmatched. The CDR3 here is CASSAPWAGGPQFF. The CDR3 bases are TGTGCCAGCAGTGCCCCCTGGGCGGGAGGGCCGCAGTTCTTC.

The rearrangement joins TRBV6-1 to TRBJ2-2, with D perhaps matching TRBD2 (6 bases). The CDR3 runs 14 residues. Germline values: CDR1 MNHNS, CDR2 SASEGT. The V and J ends lost 1 base and 6 bases respectively, with 9 bases between them. The CDR3 DNA sequence: TGTGCCAGCAGTGAAGTCGGGGGTTCCGGGGAGCTGTTTTTT. Amino acid sequence: CASSEVGGSGELFF.

This chain uses TRBV6-5 with TRBJ2-3; D ambiguous. V dropped 5 bases and J dropped 5 bases, with 11 bases sitting between them. The CDR3 contains 13 residues. Germline-derived CDR1 and CDR2 are MNHEY and SVGAGI. The CDR3 bases are TGTGCCAGCAGTAAACTCCGTAGAGATACGCAGTATTTT. As protein: CASSKLRRDTQYF.

The rearrangement uses TRBV7-9 and TRBJ2-7; no clear D. Trimming took 3 bases from V and 2 from J, leaving 8 bases between them. The germline V gene has CDR1 SEHNR and CDR2 FQNEAQ (reference sequence). CDR3 length: 13 residues. The CDR3 region has the DNA TGTGCCAGCAGCTTCGGCGGAGCCTACGAGCAGTACGTC. Its translation is CASSFGGAYEQYV.

This clone was observed a few times. V and J are TRBV5-1 and TRBJ2-5; TRBD2 is a possible D gene (6 bases). Looked up from germline, CDR1 is SGHRS and CDR2 is YFSETQ. The ends were cut back, 0 bases at V and 4 bases at J, with 13 bases in the middle. This CDR3 spans 15 amino acids. The CDR3 coding sequence is TGCGCCAGCAGCTTGGACGGGACTGTGGGAGAGACCCAGTACTTC. Translation gives CASSLDGTVGETQYF.

The chain employs TRBV20-1 and TRBJ1-2; the D is unclear. Deletions cut 7 bases from V and 2 bases from J, with 8 bases between. Looked up from germline, CDR1 is DFQATT and CDR2 is SNEGSKA (reference sequence). The CDR3 spans 11 residues. CDR3 sequence reads: CSGVVNYGYTF. CDR3 sequence (DNA): TGCAGTGGAGTCGTAAACTATGGCTACACCTTC.

CDR3 region: CASTAPGGSTYEQYV. CDR3 DNA: TGTGCCAGCACCGCTCCAGGGGGCTCCACCTACGAGCAGTACGTC. The V call is TRBV5-6, the J call TRBJ2-7, with 8 bases identical to TRBD1. The V segment lost 6 bases and the J segment 2 bases; nucleotides outside the gene matches: 10. Germline V gene lookup returns CDR1 SGHDT and CDR2 YYEEEE. CDR3 length equals 15 residues.

The V gene is TRBV4-2, the J gene TRBJ1-5; 8 bases are a match to TRBD1. In germline, CDR1 is LGHNA, CDR2 YNFKEQ. The CDR3 consists of 14 residues. J gave up 2 bases and V 3 bases, and 0 bases lay outside the gene matches. The CDR3 bases are TGTGCCAGCAGCCAGACAGGGGGCAATCAGCCCCAGCATTTT. Translation gives CASSQTGGNQPQHF.

Written as DNA, the CDR3 is TGCGCCAGCAGCCAACCTCGGACAGGGGGCAAAGGTAGTGAGCAGTTCTTC. This encodes CASSQPRTGGKGSEQFF. The genes are TRBV4-1 and TRBJ2-1; 11 bases align to TRBD1. Germline V gene lookup returns CDR1 MGHRA and CDR2 YSYEKL. The junction had 12 bases not matched to a gene; V was cut back by 2 bases and J by 9 bases. This CDR3 is 17 amino acids long.

The chain links TRBV25-1 to TRBJ2-2; D possibly corresponds to TRBD2 (6 bases). V was shortened by 6 bases and J by 0 bases, with 11 bases between the two germline ends. CDR1 and CDR2 (germline): MGHDK, SYGVNS. The CDR3 sequence is 15 residues long. As DNA, the CDR3 is TGTGCCAGCAGACTCTCGGGGGCGAACACCGGGGAGCTGTTTTTT. Its protein is CASRLSGANTGELFF.

The chain employs TRBV18 and TRBJ1-1; D ambiguous. There are 15 residues in the CDR3. V was pared by 4 bases and J by 3 bases, with 15 bases between. CDR1 is KGHSH and CDR2 is LQKENI in the germline V gene. In DNA form, the CDR3 reads TGTGCCAGCTCACAAATGCGGGATTGGGACACTGAAGCTTTCTTT. This encodes CASSQMRDWDTEAFF.